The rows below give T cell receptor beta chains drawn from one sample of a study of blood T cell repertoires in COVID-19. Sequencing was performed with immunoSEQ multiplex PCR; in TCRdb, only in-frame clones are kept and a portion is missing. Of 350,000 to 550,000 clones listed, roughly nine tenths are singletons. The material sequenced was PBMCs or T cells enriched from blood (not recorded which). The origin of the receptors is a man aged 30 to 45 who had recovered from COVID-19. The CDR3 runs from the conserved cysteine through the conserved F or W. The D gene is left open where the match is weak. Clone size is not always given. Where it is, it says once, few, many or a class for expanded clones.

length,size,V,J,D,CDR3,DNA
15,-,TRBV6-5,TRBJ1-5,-,CASSSTSGQNQPQHF,TGTGCCAGCAGTTCTACATCGGGACAAAATCAGCCCCAGCATTTT
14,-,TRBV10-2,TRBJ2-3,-,CASSASQFTDTQYF,TGCGCCAGCAGTGCCTCACAGTTCACAGATACGCAGTATTTT
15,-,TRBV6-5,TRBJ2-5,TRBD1,CASSFLQGTQETQYF,TGTGCCAGCAGTTTCCTACAGGGGACCCAAGAGACCCAGTACTTC
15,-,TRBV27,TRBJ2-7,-,CASSTRPGIGHEQYF,TGTGCCAGCAGTACCCGCCCAGGGATAGGCCACGAGCAGTACTTC
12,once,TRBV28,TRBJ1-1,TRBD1,CATQGGDTEAFF,TGTGCCACCCAGGGGGGTGACACTGAAGCTTTCTTT
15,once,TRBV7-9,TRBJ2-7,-,CASSLVPGSPYEQYF,TGTGCCAGCAGCTTAGTACCGGGGTCCCCCTACGAGCAGTACTTC
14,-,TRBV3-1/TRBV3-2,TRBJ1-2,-,CASSQEGGSYGYTF,TGTGCCAGCAGCCAAGAGGGGGGAAGCTATGGCTACACCTTC
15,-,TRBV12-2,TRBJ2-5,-,CASRLASLRQETQYF,TGTGCAAGTCGCTTAGCGTCCCTCCGTCAAGAGACCCAGTACTTC
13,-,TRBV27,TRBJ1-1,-,CASADRIYTEAFF,TGTGCCAGCGCCGACAGGATATACACTGAAGCTTTCTTT
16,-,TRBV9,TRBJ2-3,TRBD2,CASSVASGSGTDTQYF,TGTGCCAGCAGCGTAGCTAGCGGGAGTGGTACAGATACGCAGTATTTT
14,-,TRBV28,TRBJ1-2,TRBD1,CASSSPGQSYGYTF,TGTGCCAGCAGTTCGCCGGGACAGAGCTATGGCTACACCTTC
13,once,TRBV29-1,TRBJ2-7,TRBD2,CSVRGTNSYEQYF,TGCAGCGTACGGGGGACTAATTCCTACGAGCAGTACTTC
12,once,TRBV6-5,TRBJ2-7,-,CASSSGVWEQYF,TGTGCCAGCAGTTCAGGGGTGTGGGAGCAGTACTTC
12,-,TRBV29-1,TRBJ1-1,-,CSVRASGTEAFF,TGCAGCGTGAGGGCCTCGGGCACTGAAGCTTTCTTT
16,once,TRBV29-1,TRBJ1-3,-,CSVGVQGMSSGNTIYF,TGCAGCGTTGGAGTGCAGGGAATGAGCTCTGGAAACACCATATATTTT
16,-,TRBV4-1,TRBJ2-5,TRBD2,CASSQDQREGRLTQYF,TGCGCCAGCAGCCAAGATCAGCGGGAGGGCCGATTAACCCAGTACTTC
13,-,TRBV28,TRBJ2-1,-,CASSLTGYNEQFF,TGTGCCAGCAGTTTAACCGGTTACAATGAGCAGTTCTTC
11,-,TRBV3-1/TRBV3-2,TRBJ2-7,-,CASVGGYEQYF,TGTGCCAGCGTGGGGGGCTACGAGCAGTACTTC
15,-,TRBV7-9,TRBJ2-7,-,CASSLHTPDQGEQYF,TGTGCCAGCAGCTTACATACACCCGACCAGGGCGAGCAGTACTTC
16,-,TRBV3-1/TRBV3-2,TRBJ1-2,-,CASSQMGSGGNYGYTF,TGTGCCAGCAGCCAGATGGGGAGTGGGGGGAACTATGGCTACACCTTC
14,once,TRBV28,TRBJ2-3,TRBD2,CASSPLASRDTQYF,TGTGCCAGCAGTCCACTAGCGTCTCGGGATACGCAGTATTTT
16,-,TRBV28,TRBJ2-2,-,CASSSTLAENTGELFF,TGTGCCAGCAGTTCCACCTTAGCGGAAAACACCGGGGAGCTGTTTTTT
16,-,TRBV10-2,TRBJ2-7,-,CASSEGAGGFLGEQYF,TGCGCCAGCAGTGAGGGTGCAGGGGGGTTTCTAGGGGAGCAGTACTTC
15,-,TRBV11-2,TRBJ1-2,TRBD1,CASSPGTGGAGGYTF,TGTGCCAGCAGCCCAGGGACAGGGGGCGCAGGAGGCTACACCTTC
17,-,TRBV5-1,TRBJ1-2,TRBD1,CASSLGPLGQGNYGYTF,TGCGCCAGCAGCTTGGGCCCTCTGGGACAGGGGAACTATGGCTACACCTTC
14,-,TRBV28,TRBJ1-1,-,CAIRGGGRETEAFF,TGTGCCATAAGAGGGGGGGGGCGAGAGACTGAAGCTTTCTTT
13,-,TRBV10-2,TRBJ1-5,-,CASSEQGDQPQHF,TGCGCCAGCAGTGAACAGGGTGACCAGCCCCAGCATTTT
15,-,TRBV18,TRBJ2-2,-,CASSPLAENTGELFF,TGTGCCAGCTCACCACTAGCAGAGAACACCGGGGAGCTGTTTTTT
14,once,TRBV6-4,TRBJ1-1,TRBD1,CASRNRGQGTEAFF,TGTGCCAGTAGAAACAGGGGGCAAGGTACTGAAGCTTTCTTT
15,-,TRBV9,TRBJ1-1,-,CASSDSQGLNTEAFF,TGTGCCAGCAGCGACTCACAGGGCTTGAACACTGAAGCTTTCTTT
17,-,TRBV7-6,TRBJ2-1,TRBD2,CASSLAIGGSSYNEQFF,TGTGCCAGCAGCTTAGCGATTGGCGGGAGCTCCTACAATGAGCAGTTCTTC
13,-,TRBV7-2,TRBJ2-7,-,CASSTFLGDEQYF,TGTGCCAGCAGCACGTTCTTAGGGGACGAGCAGTACTTC
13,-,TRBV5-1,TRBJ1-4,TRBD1,CASSLGTGEKLFF,TGCGCCAGCAGCCTGGGGACAGGAGAAAAACTGTTTTTT
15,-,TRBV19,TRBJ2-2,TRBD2,CASSGQRGYTGELFF,TGTGCCAGTAGTGGCCAGCGGGGGTACACCGGGGAGCTGTTTTTT
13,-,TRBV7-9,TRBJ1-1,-,CASMAGGDTEAFF,TGTGCCAGCATGGCCGGGGGGGACACTGAAGCTTTCTTT
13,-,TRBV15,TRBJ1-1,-,CATSRAGSTEAFF,TGTGCCACCAGCAGAGCGGGTAGCACTGAAGCTTTCTTT
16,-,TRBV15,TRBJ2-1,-,CATSEGAGSSYNEQFF,TGTGCCACCAGCGAAGGGGCGGGAAGCTCCTACAATGAGCAGTTCTTC
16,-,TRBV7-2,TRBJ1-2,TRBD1,CASSLDGTGLNYGYTF,TGTGCCAGCAGCTTAGATGGGACAGGGTTAAACTATGGCTACACCTTC
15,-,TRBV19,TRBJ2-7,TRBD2,CASSILAGSSYEQYF,TGTGCCAGTAGTATCCTAGCGGGGAGCTCCTACGAGCAGTACTTC
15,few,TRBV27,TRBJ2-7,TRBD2,CASSSGLARPREQYF,TGTGCCAGCAGTTCGGGACTAGCGAGACCTCGGGAGCAGTACTTC
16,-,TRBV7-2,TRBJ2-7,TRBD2,CASSLAGGTSGYEQYF,TGTGCCAGCAGCTTAGCCGGAGGGACTAGCGGGTACGAGCAGTACTTC
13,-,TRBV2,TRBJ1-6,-,CASRRSGNSPLHF,TGTGCCAGTCGTAGGAGTGGGAATTCACCCCTCCACTTT
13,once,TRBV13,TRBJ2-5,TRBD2,CASGTRSYETQYF,TGTGCCAGCGGGACTAGGAGCTACGAGACCCAGTACTTC
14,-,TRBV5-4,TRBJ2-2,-,CASSREMNTGELFF,TGTGCCAGCAGCCGGGAGATGAACACCGGGGAGCTGTTTTTT
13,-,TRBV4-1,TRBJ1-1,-,CASSQDSWAEAFF,TGCGCCAGCAGCCAGGACAGTTGGGCTGAAGCTTTCTTT
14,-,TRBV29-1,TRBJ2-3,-,CSVALTVSTDTQYF,TGCAGCGTTGCACTGACAGTAAGCACAGATACGCAGTATTTT
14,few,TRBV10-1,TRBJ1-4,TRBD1,CASSEDRGAEKLFF,TGCGCCAGCAGTGAGGACAGGGGTGCGGAAAAACTGTTTTTT
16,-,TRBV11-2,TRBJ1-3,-,CASSLVFGASGNTIYF,TGTGCCAGCAGCTTAGTATTTGGGGCCTCTGGAAACACCATATATTTT
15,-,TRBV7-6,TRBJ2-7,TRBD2,CASSLRLAGDDEQYF,TGTGCCAGCAGTCTACGACTAGCGGGAGACGACGAGCAGTACTTC
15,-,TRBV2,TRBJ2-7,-,CASSEADTAAYEQYF,TGTGCCAGCAGTGAAGCGGACACAGCCGCCTACGAGCAGTACTTC
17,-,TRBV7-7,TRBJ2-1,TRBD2,CASSVGKTSGKNNEQFF,TGTGCCAGCAGCGTAGGGAAGACTAGCGGAAAAAACAATGAGCAGTTCTTC
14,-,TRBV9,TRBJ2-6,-,CASSLGGLAYVLTF,TGTGCCAGCAGCTTGGGTGGGCTAGCCTACGTCCTGACTTTC
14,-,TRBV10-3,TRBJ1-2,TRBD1,CAIIPDRDNYGYTF,TGTGCCATCATTCCCGACAGGGATAACTATGGCTACACCTTC
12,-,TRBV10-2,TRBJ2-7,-,CASSATSYEQYF,TGCGCCAGCAGCGCAACAAGTTACGAGCAGTACTTC
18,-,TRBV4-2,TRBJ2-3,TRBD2,CASSQDPGLAGVADTQYF,TGTGCCAGCAGCCAAGATCCCGGGTTAGCGGGAGTTGCAGATACGCAGTATTTT